The T cell receptor (beta chain) described here comes from a study of blood T cell repertoires in COVID-19. Study-level background: The United States, Italy and Spain supplied acute and convalescent COVID-19 samples. The analysed material was cDNA or gDNA that came from T cells, B-cell-depleted T cells, or PBMCs.

Original data processing: Amplifying reference gene primers gave estimates of nucleated cell counts. Only in-frame clones appear in the TCRdb table, and some are missing; sequencing was by immunoSEQ multiplex PCR. The V and J calls and clone size were taken over from that table, and D and trimming were inferred from the DNA. The top ten clones hold 15% to 20% of a sample with 65,000 to 70,000 clones, 87% of them seen once. The receptor's source is a woman of 80 years or more with acute or convalescent COVID-19. Specimen: peripheral blood.

This CDR3 is CASSTPQDRDRPNHVSTAQYF. The CDR3 bases are TGTGCCAGCAGCACCCCCCAGGACCGGGACAGGCCTAACCACGTCTCCACCGCGCAGTACTTC. This chain uses TRBV21-1 with TRBJ2-7; TRBD1, as called in the table, went unchecked against the DNA. TRBV21-1 is given as a pseudogene. The CDR3 runs to 21 residues.